The 25 T cell receptor beta chains presented below share a single source sample, sequenced in a study of CD8 T cells in Susac syndrome. Reverse transcription of about 0.45 to 1 ug RNA was performed with random hexamers. TCRdb reprocessed the immunoSEQ multiplex PCR reads via MiXCR and lists one record per CDR3 protein. The sample has some 150,000 distinct CDR3 sequences; approximately 94% are singletons. Input material: CD8+ T cells from PBMCs. These receptor sequences come from a human donor with multiple sclerosis.

The V and J genes are TRBV9 and TRBJ2-7; weak D call: TRBD1 (6 bases). Trimming shortened V by 3 bases and J by 0 bases, and 13 bases separated the two germline ends. The V gene's germline CDR1 is SGDLS and CDR2 YYNGEE. This CDR3 spans 15 amino acids. As DNA, the CDR3 is TGTGCCAGCAGCGAGTCGGACAGTCGCTCCTACGAGCAGTACTTC. Its translation: CASSESDSRSYEQYF.

The chain joins TRBV28 to TRBJ2-7; D is unclear. With 3 bases removed from V and 5 bases from J, the gap between germline ends came to 2 bases. Germline CDR1 reads MDHEN; CDR2 reads SYDVKM. The CDR3 sequence is 10 residues long. The CDR3 region has the DNA TGTGCCAGCAGTTTCCACGAGCAGTACTTC. As protein: CASSFHEQYF.

The J gene is TRBJ1-4, the V gene TRBV30; 7 nucleotides agree with TRBD1. Germline V gene data show CDR1 as GTSNPN and CDR2 as SVGIG (reference sequence). The V and J ends lost 4 bases and 8 bases, in that order; junction bases with no gene match: 13. The CDR3 has 15 amino acids. CDR3 residues: CAWTEYDREGEKLFF. The CDR3 coding sequence is TGTGCCTGGACCGAATATGACAGGGAAGGAGAAAAACTGTTTTTT.

The V gene is TRBV4-1, the J gene TRBJ2-7, with TRBD2 identical over 7 bases. Germline-derived CDR1 and CDR2 are MGHRA and YSYEKL. This CDR3 spans 13 amino acids. V lost 8 bases and J lost 6; bases outside the gene matches: 10. CDR3 region: CASSATSSGEQYF. CDR3 nucleotide sequence: TGCGCCAGCTCCGCGACTAGCTCGGGCGAGCAGTACTTC.

The chain recombines TRBV23-1 with TRBJ2-1; D is tentatively TRBD1 or TRBD2 (5 bases each). TRBV23-1 is placed among ORFs of uncertain function. CDR3 size: 15 residues. Trimming removed 11 bases from V and 0 bases from J, with 17 bases in between. CDR3 in amino acids: CAPSQVGGSYNEQFF. As DNA, the CDR3 is TGCGCCCCCTCCCAAGTTGGGGGCTCCTACAATGAGCAGTTCTTC.

The chain is built from TRBV28 and TRBJ1-5; D possibly corresponds to TRBD1 (6 bases). This CDR3 is 16 amino acids long. The V end lost 1 base, the J end lost 0 bases, and 10 bases lay between the germline ends. Germline V CDR1 and CDR2: MDHEN, SYDVKM. The CDR3 nucleotides are TGTGCCAGCAGTTTATTCGGGACACTTAGCAATCAGCCCCAGCATTTT. Translation: CASSLFGTLSNQPQHF.

This clonotype was detected once. V gene TRBV28 combines with J gene TRBJ2-7, with 11 bases lining up with TRBD1. Germline values: CDR1 MDHEN, CDR2 SYDVKM. With V trimmed by 6 bases and J by 3 bases, 19 bases remained unmatched. This CDR3 is built from 19 residues. The CDR3 region is CASSLLGTGGMLGFYEQYF. The CDR3, as DNA: TGTGCCAGCAGCCTGCTAGGGACAGGGGGGATGCTAGGATTCTACGAGCAGTACTTC.

This chain uses TRBV3-1 with TRBJ2-1; 8 bases agree with TRBD2. This CDR3 is built from 16 residues. CDR1 LGHDT and CDR2 YNNKEL come from the germline V gene (reference sequence). The V segment lost 2 bases and the J segment 9 bases; nucleotides outside the gene matches: 12. The CDR3 sequence is CASSQRSVSGAAEQFF. CDR3 coding DNA: TGTGCCAGCAGCCAACGATCGGTTAGCGGGGCTGCTGAGCAGTTCTTC.

The V call is TRBV7-9, the J call TRBJ1-1; a possible D gene is TRBD1 (5 bases). Germline-derived CDR1 and CDR2 are SEHNR and FQNEAQ (reference sequence). Trimming took off 7 bases at V and 6 bases at J, with 12 bases between the two ends. The CDR3 extends over 12 amino acids. DNA of the CDR3: TGTGCCAGCATGATATCGGGACCTGAAGCTTTCTTT. Amino acid sequence: CASMISGPEAFF.

The count of this clonotype is one. V is TRBV2 and J is TRBJ2-1; a possible D gene is TRBD2 (6 bases). Germline values: CDR1 SNHLY, CDR2 FYNNEI. The V gene lost 6 bases and the J gene lost 7 bases, with 19 bases spanning the gap. The CDR3 has 15 residues. The CDR3 is CASRFGGSHGNEQFF. CDR3 nucleotide sequence: TGTGCCAGCAGGTTTGGGGGGAGCCACGGGAATGAGCAGTTCTTC.

This chain joins TRBV6-2 or TRBV6-3 and TRBJ2-7, with D uncertain. Germline CDR1 MNHEY, CDR2 SVGEGT. The CDR3 covers 13 residues. The ends were cut back, 7 bases at V and 5 bases at J, with 15 bases in the middle. This CDR3 reads CASKPRPYDEQYF. The CDR3 DNA sequence: TGTGCCAGCAAACCCAGACCCTACGACGAGCAGTACTTC.

The gene calls are TRBV4-1 and TRBJ2-7; 7 positions match TRBD1. V shed 3 bases and J 4 bases; nucleotides not matched to a gene: 9. Germline V gives CDR1 MGHRA, CDR2 YSYEKL. This CDR3 has 15 amino acids. In DNA form, the CDR3 reads TGCGCCAGCAGCCACCGACAGGGCGGGTCGTACGAGCAGTACTTC. This translates into CASSHRQGGSYEQYF.

The V call is TRBV25-1, the J call TRBJ1-2; TRBD1 matches at 9 bases. This CDR3 is 12 amino acids long. Germline V gene data show CDR1 as MGHDK and CDR2 as SYGVNS. V trimming: 8 bases; J trimming: 8 bases; junction bases outside the gene matches: 6. The DNA of the CDR3 is TGTGCCAGCCGGACAGGGGTGTGGGGCTACACCTTC. Translation gives CASRTGVWGYTF.

This CDR3 is CASSLTGTKANYGYTF. For the CDR3, the DNA is TGTGCCAGCAGTCTCACCGGGACAAAAGCTAACTATGGCTACACCTTC. The rearrangement uses TRBV12-3 or TRBV12-4 and TRBJ1-2; tentatively, D is TRBD1 (6 bases). The CDR3 runs to 16 residues. Trimming removed 5 bases from V and 0 bases from J, with 16 bases in between.

V and J are TRBV7-3 and TRBJ1-1; 8 bases line up with TRBD1. The CDR3 sequence is 16 residues long. V was pared by 4 bases and J by 4 bases, with 11 bases of the junction left unmatched. CDR1 SGHTA and CDR2 FQGTGA come from the germline V gene. CDR3 nucleotide sequence: TGTGCCAGCAGCTCTATGCGCCACAGGGGGAGCACTGAAGCTTTCTTT. Its protein is CASSSMRHRGSTEAFF.

J is TRBJ1-1 and V is TRBV29-1; unclear D gene. V was clipped by 0 bases and J by 0 bases, with 26 bases between them. Germline lookup yields CDR1 SQVTM and CDR2 ANQGSEA. The CDR3 runs 20 residues. The CDR3 loop reads CSVEDQVAAKTPPLNTEAFF. In DNA, the CDR3 is TGCAGCGTTGAAGACCAAGTAGCCGCGAAGACACCGCCCTTGAACACTGAAGCTTTCTTT.

The chain joins TRBV7-2 to TRBJ2-1, with no clear D. The V gene's germline CDR1 is SGHTA and CDR2 FQGNSA. This CDR3 spans 15 amino acids. Trimming removed 3 bases at V and 7 bases at J, with 16 bases between. The CDR3 region has the DNA TGTGCCAGCAGCTTTTCGGTATCAAAAAGGAATGAGCAGTTCTTC. It encodes CASSFSVSKRNEQFF.

V is TRBV7-9 and J is TRBJ2-7, with 10 bases lining up with TRBD1. Germline lookup yields CDR1 SEHNR and CDR2 FQNEAQ (reference sequence). This CDR3 has 15 residues. V trimming: 5 bases; J trimming: 2 bases; junction bases outside the gene matches: 6. For the CDR3, the DNA is TGTGCCAGCAGCCCGAGGACAGGGGGAGCCTACGAGCAGTACTTC. Translated, it gives CASSPRTGGAYEQYF.

The V call is TRBV27, the J call TRBJ1-2, with D perhaps matching TRBD1 (5 bases). From germline, CDR1 is MNHEY and CDR2 SMNVEV (reference sequence). This CDR3 spans 16 amino acids. V lost 6 bases and J 4 bases, leaving 21 bases between the germline ends. CDR3 nucleotide sequence: TGTGCCAGCAGCCAACAGACAGACCCGTACGGCTATGGCTACACCTTC. Encoded protein: CASSQQTDPYGYGYTF.

This clonotype was seen a single time. The chain carries TRBV7-9 and TRBJ2-7; D is possibly TRBD1 or TRBD2 (5 bases each). This CDR3 is 17 amino acids long. V lost 5 bases and J 0 bases, leaving 20 bases between the germline ends. The germline CDR1 and CDR2 sequences are SEHNR and FQNEAQ (reference sequence). CDR3 residues: CASSETSGPTSSYEQYF. DNA of the CDR3: TGTGCCAGCAGCGAGACTTCGGGACCGACAAGCTCCTACGAGCAGTACTTC.

The chain uses TRBV19 and TRBJ1-1; D is unresolved. CDR1 is LNHDA, CDR2 SQIVND, per germline (reference sequence). The CDR3 sequence is 14 residues long. V dropped 3 bases and J dropped 5 bases, with 13 bases sitting between them. The CDR3 protein is CASSIRRRDTEAFF. The CDR3 DNA reads TGTGCCAGTAGTATTCGACGTAGGGATACTGAAGCTTTCTTT.

V usage is TRBV13 and J usage is TRBJ2-7; 7 nucleotides agree with TRBD1. Germline V CDR1 and CDR2: PRHDT, FYEKMQ (reference sequence). This CDR3 is built from 13 residues. After removal of 5 bases from V and 6 bases from J, the junction contained 7 bases not matched to a gene. Here the CDR3 reads CASSLGTAREQYF. For the CDR3, the DNA is TGTGCCAGCAGCCTCGGGACAGCACGCGAGCAGTACTTC.

The chain is built from TRBV12-3 or TRBV12-4 and TRBJ2-3; D is perhaps TRBD1 (5 bases). Trimming pared 2 bases from V and 5 bases from J, leaving 11 bases between. The CDR3 runs 14 residues. In nucleotides, the CDR3 is TGTGCCAGCAGTTTAACGCAGGGAATAGATACGCAGTATTTT. It translates to CASSLTQGIDTQYF.

This chain connects TRBV5-6 to TRBJ1-1; 9 positions agree with TRBD1. The CDR3 runs to 15 residues. V gave up 4 bases and J gave up 3 bases; unmatched junction bases: 7. Germline assignment: CDR1 SGHDT and CDR2 YYEEEE. CDR3 residues: CASSKGQGPDTEAFF. The CDR3 DNA reads TGTGCCAGCAGCAAGGGACAGGGCCCGGACACTGAAGCTTTCTTT.

This rearrangement joins TRBV2 to TRBJ2-4; 8 bases fit TRBD1. J gave up 0 bases and V 8 bases, and 3 bases lay outside the gene matches. The CDR3 has 14 amino acids. From germline, CDR1 is SNHLY and CDR2 FYNNEI. The CDR3 coding sequence is TGTGCCAGCGGACAGGGACTAGCCAAAAACATTCAGTACTTC. Protein sequence: CASGQGLAKNIQYF.